One T cell receptor beta chain is described in this entry. The antigen remains undetermined. This sample is drawn from a study of T cell responses to AZD1222 COVID-19 vaccine. Study-level results: At baseline, seropositivity was found in only a handful of AZD1222 recipients.

CDR3 length equals 14 residues. CDR1 is MGHRA, CDR2 YSYEKL, per germline. V was clipped by 0 bases and J by 3 bases, with 8 bases between them. Some clones are missing from TCRdb's copy, which holds only in-frame ones; the method was immunoSEQ multiplex PCR. The sample records about 110,000 clones, approximately 90% being singletons. Specimen: peripheral blood, collected 28 days after the second AZD1222 dose. This TCR came from an adult who received the AZD1222 COVID-19 vaccine. The chain uses TRBV4-1 and TRBJ1-1; no firm D call. The CDR3 reads CASSQDVRYTEAFF. CDR3 in DNA: TGCGCCAGCAGCCAAGACGTCAGGTACACTGAAGCTTTCTTT.